Listed below are T cell receptor beta chains from one sample, sequenced in a study of T cell repertoires in cytomegalovirus infection. In TCRdb, the reads were re-called with MiXCR into one record per CDR3 protein. The repertoire includes 250,000 to 300,000 distinct CDR3 sequences, roughly 15% of them detected once, and 7.5% to 10% sits in the top ten. The sample taken for sequencing was PBMCs. These receptors all stem from a human donor in good health (CMV status not recorded). Some clones in this sample may be carry-over from other donors' samples. Each CDR3 is given with its conserved first and last residue. The D gene is left open where the match is weak. Part of the rows lack a size; the others show once, few, many or a class for expanded clones.

>TRBJ2-5|TRBV5-1|TRBD2|.
TGCGCCAGCAGCTTGGCGGCTAGCGGCGGAGAGACCCAGTACTTC
CASSLAASGGETQYF
>TRBJ2-3|TRBV11-2|.|.
TGTGCCAGCAGCCTCCCGGGACGTCGAACCACAGATACGCAGTATTTT
CASSLPGRRTTDTQYF
>TRBJ2-7|TRBV25-1|.|many
TGTGCCAGCAGTTTTTCTGGCAGGTCCTACGAGCAGTACTTC
CASSFSGRSYEQYF
>TRBJ2-3|TRBV7-9|TRBD2|many
TGTGCCAGCAGCTTGGGGACTACGGCAGATACGCAGTATTTT
CASSLGTTADTQYF
>TRBJ1-6|TRBV7-2|TRBD1|many
TGTGCCAGCAGCTTACGAGACAGGGGCTTGGCACCCCTCCACTTT
CASSLRDRGLAPLHF
>TRBJ2-5|TRBV7-2|.|many
TGTGCCAGCAGCCCCCAGCTGGGGGGAGGAGAGACCCAGTACTTC
CASSPQLGGGETQYF
>TRBJ1-2|TRBV5-6|.|few
TGTGCCAGCAGCTACGTTAACGGTGCGGACTATGGCTACACCTTC
CASSYVNGADYGYTF
>TRBJ2-5|TRBV7-2|.|many
TGTGCCAGCAGCTTAGCCAGACTGCCCCAAGAGACCCAGTACTTC
CASSLARLPQETQYF
>TRBJ1-1|TRBV7-6|.|few
TGTGCCAGCAGCTTCCGGGGCATACTGAACACTGAAGCTTTCTTT
CASSFRGILNTEAFF
>TRBJ2-6|TRBV28|.|few
TGTGCCAGCAGGTACCGGGGGGCGGGGGCCAACGTCCTGACTTTC
CASRYRGAGANVLTF